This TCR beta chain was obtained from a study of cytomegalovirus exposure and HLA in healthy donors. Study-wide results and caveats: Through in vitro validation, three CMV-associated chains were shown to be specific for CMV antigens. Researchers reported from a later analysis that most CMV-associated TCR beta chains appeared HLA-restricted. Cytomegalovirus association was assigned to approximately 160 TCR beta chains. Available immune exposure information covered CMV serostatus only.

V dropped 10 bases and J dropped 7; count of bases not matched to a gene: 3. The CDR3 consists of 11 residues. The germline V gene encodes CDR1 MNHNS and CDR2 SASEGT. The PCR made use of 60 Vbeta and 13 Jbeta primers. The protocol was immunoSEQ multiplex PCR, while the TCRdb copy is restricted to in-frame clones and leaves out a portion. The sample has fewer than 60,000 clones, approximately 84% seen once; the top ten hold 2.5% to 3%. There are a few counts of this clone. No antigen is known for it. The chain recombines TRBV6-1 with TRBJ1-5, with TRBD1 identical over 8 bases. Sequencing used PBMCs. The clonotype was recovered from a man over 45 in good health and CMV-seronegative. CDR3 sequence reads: CATGTGQPQHF. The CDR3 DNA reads TGTGCCACTGGGACAGGACAGCCCCAGCATTTT.